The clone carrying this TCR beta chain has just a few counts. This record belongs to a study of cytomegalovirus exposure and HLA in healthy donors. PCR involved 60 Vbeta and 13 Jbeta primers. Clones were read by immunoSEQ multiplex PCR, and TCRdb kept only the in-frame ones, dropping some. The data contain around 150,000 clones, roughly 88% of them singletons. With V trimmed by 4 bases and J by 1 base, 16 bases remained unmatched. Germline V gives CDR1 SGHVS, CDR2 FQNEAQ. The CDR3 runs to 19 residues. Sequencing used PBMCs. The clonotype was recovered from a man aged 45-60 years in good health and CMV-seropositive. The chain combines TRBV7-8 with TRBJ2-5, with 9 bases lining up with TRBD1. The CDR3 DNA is TGTGCCAGCAGCTCGACTTTGGGACAGGGTCCCCTTCTCCAAGAGACCCAGTACTTC. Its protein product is CASSSTLGQGPLLQETQYF.